Given below is one T cell receptor beta chain in context. Antigen: not known. The data stem from a study of radiotherapy plus CTLA-4 blockade in lung cancer. The protocol was immunoSEQ multiplex PCR, while the TCRdb copy is restricted to in-frame clones and leaves out a portion. Seen here are about 62,000 clones, approximately 80% observed once, and the top ten hold about 4.2%. J gave up 3 bases and V 6 bases, and 5 bases lay outside the gene matches. CDR3 size: 15 residues. Per the germline V gene, CDR1 is ENHRY and CDR2 is SYGVKD. General study points: Expansion in blood of tumor-derived TCR clones was seen after radiotherapy plus ipilimumab.

The genes are TRBV10-3 and TRBJ2-2; 9 bases match TRBD2. The sequences come from peripheral blood, collected from a patient treated with radiotherapy plus ipilimumab. This receptor was taken from a human donor with non-small cell lung cancer who had a complete response to radiotherapy plus ipilimumab. CDR3 residues: CAIRHSGRDTGELFF. DNA of the CDR3: TGTGCCATCAGGCATAGCGGGAGAGACACCGGGGAGCTGTTTTTT.